This is a list of T cell receptor beta chains from one sample in a study of blood T cell repertoires in COVID-19. Repertoires were generated with immunoSEQ multiplex PCR, while TCRdb's copy carries only in-frame clones and drops some. The data hold some 160,000 clones, with around four fifths observed a single time. Sequenced sample: PBMCs or T cells enriched from blood (not recorded which). The receptors originated from a woman between 40 and 55 years old who had recovered from COVID-19. Each CDR3 is given with its conserved first and last residue. Fields, in order: D gene, clone size, J gene, V gene, CDR3 DNA, CDR3 protein. D genes are given only for firm matches. Size values are once, few and many counts, or a class for expanded clones, and some rows have none.

D: TRBD1; size: NA; J: TRBJ2-5; V: TRBV5-1; DNA: TGCGCCAGCACCGGGACAGGACAAGAGACCCAGTACTTC; CDR3: CASTGTGQETQYF
D: NA; size: NA; J: TRBJ1-2; V: TRBV6-5; DNA: TGTGCCAGCCGGTCCAGGGAAATCTATAGCTATGGCTACACCTTC; CDR3: CASRSREIYSYGYTF
D: NA; size: NA; J: TRBJ1-2; V: TRBV12-5; DNA: TGTGCTAGTGGTCCCATCGAAACAGACTATGGCTACACCTTC; CDR3: CASGPIETDYGYTF
D: NA; size: NA; J: TRBJ1-6; V: TRBV5-6; DNA: TGTGCCAGCAGCTTGGGACAGACAAGATTTAATTCACCCCTCCACTTT; CDR3: CASSLGQTRFNSPLHF
D: NA; size: NA; J: TRBJ1-4; V: TRBV28; DNA: TGTGCCAGCAGGCCACAGGGTGCAACTAATGAAAAACTGTTTTTT; CDR3: CASRPQGATNEKLFF
D: NA; size: NA; J: TRBJ2-7; V: TRBV4-1; DNA: TGCGCCAGCAGCCAAGATCGTCCCGCGGAACGCGAGCAGTACTTC; CDR3: CASSQDRPAEREQYF
D: TRBD1; size: NA; J: TRBJ1-1; V: TRBV9; DNA: TGTGCCAGCAGCTCACGACAGGGGGCGCCCCCGGACACTGAAGCTTTCTTT; CDR3: CASSSRQGAPPDTEAFF
D: TRBD2; size: NA; J: TRBJ2-1; V: TRBV13; DNA: TGTGCCAGCAGCCCCGTAGCGGGAGTCCCCTACAATGAGCAGTTCTTC; CDR3: CASSPVAGVPYNEQFF
D: NA; size: few; J: TRBJ1-1; V: TRBV28; DNA: TGTGCCAGCAGTGTTGATTTGGGCCGGGGGGAGACTGAAGCTTTCTTT; CDR3: CASSVDLGRGETEAFF
D: NA; size: NA; J: TRBJ1-2; V: TRBV7-9; DNA: TGTGCCAGCAGCTTATCCGGGGGTGATGCCTATGGCTACACCTTC; CDR3: CASSLSGGDAYGYTF
D: NA; size: NA; J: TRBJ1-1; V: TRBV5-1; DNA: TGCGCCAGCAGCTTGGCGGGGAGACCGAACACTGAAGCTTTCTTT; CDR3: CASSLAGRPNTEAFF